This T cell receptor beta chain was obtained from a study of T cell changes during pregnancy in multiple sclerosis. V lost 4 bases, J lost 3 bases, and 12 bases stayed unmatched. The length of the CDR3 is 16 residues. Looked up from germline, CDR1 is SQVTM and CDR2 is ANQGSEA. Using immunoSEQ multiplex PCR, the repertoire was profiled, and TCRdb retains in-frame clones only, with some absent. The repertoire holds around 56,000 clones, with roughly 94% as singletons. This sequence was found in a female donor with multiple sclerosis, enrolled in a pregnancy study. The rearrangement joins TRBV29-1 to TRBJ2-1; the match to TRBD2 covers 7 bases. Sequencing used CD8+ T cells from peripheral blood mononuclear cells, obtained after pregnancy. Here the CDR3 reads CSVGGASSGYYNEQFF. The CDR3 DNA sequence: TGCAGCGTTGGTGGGGCTTCTAGCGGTTACTACAATGAGCAGTTCTTC.